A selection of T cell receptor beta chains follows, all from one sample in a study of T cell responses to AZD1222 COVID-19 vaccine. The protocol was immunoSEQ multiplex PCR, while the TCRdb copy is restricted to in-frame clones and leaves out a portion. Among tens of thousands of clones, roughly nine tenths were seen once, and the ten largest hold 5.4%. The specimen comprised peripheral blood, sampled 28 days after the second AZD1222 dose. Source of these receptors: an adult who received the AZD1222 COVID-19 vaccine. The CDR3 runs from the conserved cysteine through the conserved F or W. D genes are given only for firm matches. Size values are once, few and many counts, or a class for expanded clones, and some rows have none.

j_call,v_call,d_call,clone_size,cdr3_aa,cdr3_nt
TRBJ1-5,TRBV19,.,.,CASSFGSNSNQPQHF,TGTGCCAGTAGTTTCGGGTCAAATAGCAATCAGCCCCAGCATTTT
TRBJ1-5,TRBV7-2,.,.,CASSFKGGGNQPQHF,TGTGCCAGCAGTTTTAAGGGGGGGGGCAATCAGCCCCAGCATTTT
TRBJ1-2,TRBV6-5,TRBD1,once,CASSYRDSTRAGYTF,TGTGCCAGCAGTTACAGGGACAGCACACGAGCGGGCTACACCTTC
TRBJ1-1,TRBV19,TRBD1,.,CASSLSRGLGETEAFF,TGTGCCAGTAGTCTATCCAGGGGGCTGGGGGAGACTGAAGCTTTCTTT
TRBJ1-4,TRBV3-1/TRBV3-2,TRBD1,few,CASRDREVPNEKLFF,TGTGCCAGCAGGGACAGGGAGGTCCCTAATGAAAAACTGTTTTTT
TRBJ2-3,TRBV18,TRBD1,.,CASSSWTGGADTQYF,TGTGCCAGCTCATCCTGGACAGGGGGCGCAGATACGCAGTATTTT
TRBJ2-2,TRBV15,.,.,CATSRVPPRGSGELFF,TGTGCCACCAGCAGAGTCCCCCCAAGGGGCTCCGGGGAGCTGTTTTTT
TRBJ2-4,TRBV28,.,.,CASSRPEGIIQYF,TGTGCCAGCAGCCGTCCGGAGGGGATCATTCAGTACTTC
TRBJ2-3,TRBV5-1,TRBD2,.,CASSLRGGAGDTQYF,TGCGCCAGCAGCTTGCGCGGGGGGGCCGGAGATACGCAGTATTTT
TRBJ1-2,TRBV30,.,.,CAWSLGGGGYTF,TGTGCCTGGAGCCTGGGGGGGGGTGGCTACACCTTC
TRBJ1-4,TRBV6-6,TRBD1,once,CASRATGARDNEKLFF,TGTGCCAGCAGGGCGACAGGGGCTCGGGATAATGAAAAACTGTTTTTT
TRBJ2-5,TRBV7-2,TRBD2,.,CASSPGLAGGRETQYF,TGTGCCAGCAGCCCCGGACTAGCGGGGGGGCGGGAGACCCAGTACTTC
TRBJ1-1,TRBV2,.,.,CASSVDWAGAFF,TGTGCCAGCAGCGTGGACTGGGCTGGAGCTTTCTTT
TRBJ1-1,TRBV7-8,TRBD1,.,CASSFTGGGTEAFF,TGTGCCAGCAGCTTTACAGGGGGGGGAACTGAAGCTTTCTTT
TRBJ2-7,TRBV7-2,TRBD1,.,CASGQGVGSYEQYF,TGTGCCAGCGGACAGGGGGTAGGCTCCTACGAGCAGTACTTC
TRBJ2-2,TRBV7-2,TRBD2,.,CASSHGTSGGKNTGELFF,TGTGCCAGCAGCCACGGGACTAGCGGGGGGAAGAACACCGGGGAGCTGTTTTTT
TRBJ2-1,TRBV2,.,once,CASSESQPPRDEQFF,TGTGCCAGCAGTGAATCACAGCCTCCTAGAGATGAGCAGTTCTTC
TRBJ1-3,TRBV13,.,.,CASSLDPGASGNTIYF,TGTGCCAGCAGCTTAGATCCGGGAGCCTCTGGAAACACCATATATTTT
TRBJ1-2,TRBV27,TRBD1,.,CASRGGTALYYGYTF,TGTGCCAGCAGAGGTGGGACAGCACTTTACTATGGCTACACCTTC
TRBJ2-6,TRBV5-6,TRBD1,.,CASSWDRGFSGANVLTF,TGTGCCAGCAGCTGGGACAGGGGTTTCTCTGGGGCCAACGTCCTGACTTTC
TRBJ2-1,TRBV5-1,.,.,CASSIREWYNEQFF,TGCGCCAGCAGCATCCGAGAATGGTACAATGAGCAGTTCTTC
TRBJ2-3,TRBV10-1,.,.,CASSESRADTQYF,TGCGCCAGCAGTGAGAGTCGGGCAGATACGCAGTATTTT
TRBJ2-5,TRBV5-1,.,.,CASSSSLETQYF,TGCGCCAGCAGCTCCAGCCTAGAGACCCAGTACTTC
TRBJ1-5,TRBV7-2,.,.,CASSLGWVGQPQHF,TGTGCCAGCAGCTTAGGTTGGGTGGGCCAGCCCCAGCATTTT
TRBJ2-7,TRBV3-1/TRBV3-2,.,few,CASSPGTTRGQYF,TGTGCCAGCAGCCCGGGGACCACCCGAGGGCAGTACTTC
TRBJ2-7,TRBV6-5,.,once,CASSYKTVQYF,TGTGCCAGCAGTTACAAGACAGTGCAGTACTTC
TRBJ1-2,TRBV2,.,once,CASSEAPKYGYTF,TGTGCCAGCAGTGAAGCCCCCAAGTATGGCTACACCTTC
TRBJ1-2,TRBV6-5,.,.,CASSYQGIGGYTF,TGTGCCAGCAGTTACCAGGGGATCGGTGGCTACACCTTC
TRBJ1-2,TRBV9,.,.,CASRPVWDGIYGYTF,TGTGCCAGCAGACCTGTATGGGACGGCATCTATGGCTACACCTTC
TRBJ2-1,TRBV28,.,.,CASTPLGGPYNEQFF,TGTGCCAGCACCCCTTTGGGGGGGCCCTACAATGAGCAGTTCTTC
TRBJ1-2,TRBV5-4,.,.,CASSLDPGSNYGYTF,TGTGCCAGCAGCTTGGACCCGGGATCAAACTATGGCTACACCTTC
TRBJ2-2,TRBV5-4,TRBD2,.,CASSPGLAGNTGELFF,TGTGCCAGCAGCCCCGGGCTAGCGGGGAACACCGGGGAGCTGTTTTTT
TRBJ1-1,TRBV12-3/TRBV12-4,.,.,CASSLSGNTEAFF,TGTGCCAGCAGTTTATCGGGCAACACTGAAGCTTTCTTT
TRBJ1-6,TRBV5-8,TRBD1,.,CASSPPRGQLNSPLHF,TGTGCCAGCAGCCCCCCCCGGGGACAGCTCAATTCACCCCTCCACTTT
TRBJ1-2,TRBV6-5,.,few,CASSSGTVSYGYTF,TGTGCCAGCAGTTCGGGGACGGTCTCCTATGGCTACACCTTC
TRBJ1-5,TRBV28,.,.,CASSPPNQPQHF,TGTGCCAGCAGCCCACCTAATCAGCCCCAGCATTTT
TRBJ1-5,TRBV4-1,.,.,CASSQAVGGGNQPQHF,TGCGCCAGCAGCCAAGCGGTTGGGGGAGGCAATCAGCCCCAGCATTTT
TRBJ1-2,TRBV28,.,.,CASRWGYGYTF,TGTGCCAGCAGGTGGGGCTATGGCTACACCTTC
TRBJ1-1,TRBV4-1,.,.,CASSQGAREVVEAFF,TGCGCCAGCAGCCAAGGCGCTCGGGAAGTAGTTGAAGCTTTCTTT
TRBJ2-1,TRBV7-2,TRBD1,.,CASSPRRQGALIEQFF,TGTGCCAGCAGCCCTCGACGACAGGGGGCGCTAATTGAGCAGTTCTTC
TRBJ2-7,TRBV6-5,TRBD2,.,CASSYGAGGLAYEQYF,TGTGCCAGCAGTTACGGAGCGGGGGGCCTTGCCTACGAGCAGTACTTC
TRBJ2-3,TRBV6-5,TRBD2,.,CASCLAGTDTQYF,TGTGCCAGTTGTCTAGCGGGCACAGATACGCAGTATTTT
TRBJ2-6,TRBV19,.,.,CASSLGRGFANVLTF,TGTGCCAGTAGTCTAGGTCGGGGGTTTGCCAACGTCCTGACTTTC
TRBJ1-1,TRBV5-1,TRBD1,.,CASSLGTANTEAFF,TGCGCCAGCAGCCTGGGGACAGCGAACACTGAAGCTTTCTTT
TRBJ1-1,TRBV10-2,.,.,CASLGNTEAFF,TGCGCCAGCCTCGGGAACACTGAAGCTTTCTTT
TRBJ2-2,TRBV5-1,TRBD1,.,CASSTRTGSNTGELFF,TGCGCCAGCAGCACTAGGACAGGGTCGAACACCGGGGAGCTGTTTTTT
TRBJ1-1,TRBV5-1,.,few,CASSLGRGSRNTEAFF,TGCGCCAGCAGCTTGGGTCGGGGTAGCAGGAACACTGAAGCTTTCTTT
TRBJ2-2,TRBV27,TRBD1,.,CASSGTDITGELFF,TGTGCCAGCAGCGGGACAGATATCACCGGGGAGCTGTTTTTT
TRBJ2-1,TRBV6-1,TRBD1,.,CASSEYGAGGSYNEQFF,TGTGCCAGCAGTGAATACGGGGCAGGGGGCTCCTACAATGAGCAGTTCTTC
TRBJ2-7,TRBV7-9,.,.,CASSLSITEQYF,TGTGCCAGCAGCTTATCAATCACCGAGCAGTACTTC